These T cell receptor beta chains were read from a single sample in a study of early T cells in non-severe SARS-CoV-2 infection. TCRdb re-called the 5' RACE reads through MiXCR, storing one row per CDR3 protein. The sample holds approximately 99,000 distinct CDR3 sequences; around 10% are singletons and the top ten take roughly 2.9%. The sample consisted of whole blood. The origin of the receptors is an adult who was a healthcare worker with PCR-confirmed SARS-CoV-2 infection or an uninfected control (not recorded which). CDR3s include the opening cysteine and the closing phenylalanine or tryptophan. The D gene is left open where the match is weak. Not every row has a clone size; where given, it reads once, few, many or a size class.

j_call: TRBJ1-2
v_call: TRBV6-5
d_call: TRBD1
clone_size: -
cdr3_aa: CASSRGGNYGYTF
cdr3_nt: TGTGCCAGCAGTAGAGGGGGCAACTATGGCTACACCTTC

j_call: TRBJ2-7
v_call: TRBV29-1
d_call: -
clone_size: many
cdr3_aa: CSVAGAGAYEQYF
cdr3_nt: TGCAGCGTTGCTGGGGCGGGGGCGTACGAGCAGTACTTC

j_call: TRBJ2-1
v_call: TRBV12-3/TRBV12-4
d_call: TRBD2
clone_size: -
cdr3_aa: CAGGQREKNEQFF
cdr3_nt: TGTGCCGGGGGCCAGCGGGAGAAAAATGAGCAGTTCTTC

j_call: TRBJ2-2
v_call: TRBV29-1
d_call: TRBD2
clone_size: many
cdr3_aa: CSVVFGSGGAGELFF
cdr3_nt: TGCAGCGTTGTCTTCGGTAGCGGGGGGGCCGGGGAGCTGTTTTTT

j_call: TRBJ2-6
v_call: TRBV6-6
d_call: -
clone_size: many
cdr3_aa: CANRETGANVLTF
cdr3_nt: TGTGCCAACCGGGAGACTGGGGCCAACGTCCTGACTTTC

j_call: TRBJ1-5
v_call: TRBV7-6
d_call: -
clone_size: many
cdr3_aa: CASSLGGRGTSQPQHF
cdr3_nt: TGTGCCAGCAGCTTGGGGGGGCGCGGAACCTCACAGCCCCAGCATTTT

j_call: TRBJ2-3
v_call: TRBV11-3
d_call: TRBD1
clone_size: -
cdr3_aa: CASSSRDSNTDTQYF
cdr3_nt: TGTGCCAGCAGCTCCCGGGACAGTAACACAGATACGCAGTATTTT

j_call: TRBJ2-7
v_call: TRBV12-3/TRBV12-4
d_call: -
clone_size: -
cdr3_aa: CASSLVPGPYEQYF
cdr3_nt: TGTGCCAGCAGTTTAGTCCCCGGCCCCTACGAGCAGTACTTC

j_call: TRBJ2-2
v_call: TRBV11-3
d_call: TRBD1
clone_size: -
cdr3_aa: CASSLVGQHTGELFF
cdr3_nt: TGTGCCAGCAGCTTAGTGGGACAGCACACCGGGGAGCTGTTTTTT

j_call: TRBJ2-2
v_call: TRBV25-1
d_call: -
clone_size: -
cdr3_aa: CASSELSPGLDTGELFF
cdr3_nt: TGTGCCAGCAGTGAATTGTCCCCCGGTCTGGACACCGGGGAGCTGTTTTTT

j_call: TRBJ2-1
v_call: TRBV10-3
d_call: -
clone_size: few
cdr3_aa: CAISETSSYNEQFF
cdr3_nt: TGTGCCATCAGTGAAACCAGCTCCTACAATGAGCAGTTCTTC

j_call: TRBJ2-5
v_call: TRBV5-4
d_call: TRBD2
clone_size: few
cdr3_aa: CASLGTTEETQYF
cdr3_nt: TGTGCCAGCTTGGGGACTACAGAAGAGACCCAGTACTTC

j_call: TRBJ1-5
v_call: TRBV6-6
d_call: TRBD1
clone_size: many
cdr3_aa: CASSYQRDSVSNQPQHF
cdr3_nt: TGTGCCAGCAGTTACCAACGGGACAGCGTAAGCAATCAGCCCCAGCATTTT